This paragraph covers one T cell receptor beta chain sequence. It lacks a known antigen. No base qualities exist here, and no much larger clone lies one base off it. This specimen comes from a study of blood T cell repertoires in COVID-19 (dated by TCRdb to 2018 to 2020). Concerning the study at large: The collaborator samples originated in the United States, Italy and Spain and spanned the acute and convalescent phases of COVID-19. The prospective study material was composed of cDNA or gDNA derived from T cells, B-cell-depleted T cells, or PBMCs. Subjects who had been exposed to COVID-19, were actively infected with it, or had recovered from it provided the deeply sampled blood TCRbeta repertoires that made up the dataset. A freely available public database, intended as a resource for researchers studying the immune response to SARS-CoV-2, is where the repertoires were released. Samples were obtained from the ongoing ImmuneRACE study (first 160 participants) and from approximately 1,200 subjects provided by 6 global collaborators. Nearly every sample came with metadata listing a de-identified subject ID, COVID-19 status, age in years and sex. Where HLA class I and class II types were available, the types were taken from metadata supplied by the sample provider, not from assay-based typing. Points the paper makes about the study in general: Clinical and demographic metadata were provided uncurated, with the amount varying by source and participant.

The immunoSEQ Assay, a bias-controlled multiplex PCR, was used to amplify TCRbeta CDR3 regions from genomic DNA. Per the authors' processing: The number of nucleated cells in each sample was estimated from the amplification of reference gene primers within the assay. Sequence reads were collapsed and filtered to measure the absolute abundance of every unique TCRbeta CDR3 rearrangement. For each sample, productive Simpson clonality was calculated by taking the square root of Simpson's diversity index across productive rearrangements. TCRdb carries this immuneACCESS record with in-frame sequences only. Its versions omit some clonotypes, under half of them owing to an unresolved V gene in the studies checked, with the rest unexplained. For V, J and clone size, that table is used; D and trimming come from the DNA. Across this sample there are around 280,000 clones, with approximately 86% seen only once. The top ten clonotypes cover roughly 1.9% of the sample.

A second Seattle source provided samples from volunteer blood donors who had recovered from COVID-19. Each collaborating institution followed its own protocols to collect whole blood in K2EDTA tubes. For TCRbeta analysis, collaborator samples were shipped as frozen whole blood, as isolated PBMCs, or as DNA extracted from either sample type. Clipping removes 5 bases from V and 7 bases from J, with 8 as the unmatched junction base count. Reading the germline V gene gives CDR1 SGHTA and CDR2 FQGNSA. The CDR3 contains 15 residues, cysteine and phenylalanine counted. Of all the DNA, just the CDR3 is kept, 45 bases in frame from base 1.

Sequencing was carried out using peripheral blood. Recombination connected TRBV7-2 to TRBJ1-1; the junction holds 12 bases that match TRBD1. This clonotype originated in a woman aged 25 to 45 who had recovered from COVID-19. The CDR3 reads as follows: CASSTGQGARGEAFF. The DNA sequence is TGTGCCAGCAGCACGGGACAGGGGGCGAGAGGTGAAGCTTTCTTT.